Following are 16 T cell receptor beta chains from one sample sequenced in a study of blood T cell repertoires in COVID-19. TCRdb keeps only in-frame clones here, not all; method: immunoSEQ multiplex PCR. The sample has about 360,000 clones, around nine tenths seen once. The specimen was peripheral blood. The receptor source for this set is a human donor in a cohort sampled during active COVID-19.

The rearrangement uses TRBV3-1 (or the pseudogene TRBV3-2) and TRBJ1-5; D unresolved. The length of the CDR3 is 13 residues. The germline CDR1 and CDR2 sequences are LGHDT and YNNKEL (reference sequence). V was pared by 0 bases and J by 10 bases, with 10 bases between. This CDR3 reads CASSQDWASPQHF. Written as DNA, the CDR3 is TGTGCCAGCAGCCAAGATTGGGCCTCCCCCCAGCATTTT.

This rearrangement joins TRBV2 to TRBJ2-3; 9 bases are a match to TRBD1. Unmatched junction bases numbered 4, after V lost 4 bases and J lost 5 bases. Looked up from germline, CDR1 is SNHLY and CDR2 is FYNNEI. The CDR3 has 14 residues. DNA of the CDR3: TGTGCCAGCAGTGTACAGGGGGCTAAAGATACGCAGTATTTT. This encodes CASSVQGAKDTQYF. Full variable domain (remainder filled in from reference TRBV2 and TRBJ2-3): EPEVTQTPSHQVTQMGQEVILRCVPISNHLYFYWYRQILGQKVEFLVSFYNNEISEKSEIFDDQFSVERPDGSNFTLKIRSTKLEDSAMYFCASSVQGAKDTQYFGPGTRLTVL.

This clone appeared once. The chain's CDR3 is CASSARTGGSNQPQHF. In nucleotides, the CDR3 is TGTGCCAGCAGTGCCCGGACCGGGGGTAGCAATCAGCCCCAGCATTTT. The chain links TRBV27 to TRBJ1-5, with a weak D call TRBD1 (5 bases). Trimming removed 5 bases at V and 0 bases at J, with 14 bases between. The CDR3 consists of 16 residues. Germline V gene sequence: CDR1 MNHEY, CDR2 SMNVEV (reference sequence).

This clone was detected only a few times. The chain couples TRBV2 to TRBJ2-1, with a tentative D call TRBD2 (5 bases). This CDR3 is 12 amino acids long. From germline, CDR1 is SNHLY and CDR2 FYNNEI. Between the trimmed V and J ends, which lost 6 bases and 6 bases, there was a span of 9 bases. The CDR3 here is CASRDGINEQFF. The CDR3 nucleotides are TGTGCCAGCAGGGACGGGATCAATGAGCAGTTCTTC. The complete variable domain, with remaining parts taken from reference TRBV2 and TRBJ2-1, reads EPEVTQTPSHQVTQMGQEVILRCVPISNHLYFYWYRQILGQKVEFLVSFYNNEISEKSEIFDDQFSVERPDGSNFTLKIRSTKLEDSAMYFCASRDGINEQFFGPGTRLTVL.

This clone was counted only a few times. This chain joins TRBV5-1 and TRBJ1-1; D remains ambiguous. From germline, CDR1 is SGHRS and CDR2 YFSETQ. CDR3 length: 15 amino acids. V lost 4 bases and J lost 5, with 18 bases in between. CDR3 nucleotides: TGCGCCAGCAGCGTACTCCCGACGACTGAAACTGAAGCTTTCTTT. This codes for CASSVLPTTETEAFF.

CDR3: CASSQLAPETQYF. Here the CDR3 DNA reads TGTGCCAGCAGCCAACTAGCTCCCGAGACCCAGTACTTC. The rearrangement joins TRBV5-6 to TRBJ2-5; possible D gene TRBD2, 6 bases. In germline, CDR1 is SGHDT, CDR2 YYEEEE. Trimming took off 4 bases at V and 5 bases at J, with 12 bases between the two ends. This CDR3 spans 13 amino acids.

V and J are TRBV2 and TRBJ2-6, with a possible D match to TRBD1 (5 bases). The CDR3 runs 14 residues. Germline CDR1 is SNHLY and CDR2 is FYNNEI. The germline V and J ends were trimmed by 7 bases and 3 bases, with 10 bases remaining between them. This CDR3 is CASKLGVGANVLTF. The CDR3 DNA reads TGTGCCAGCAAGCTAGGGGTTGGGGCCAACGTCCTGACTTTC.

This chain connects TRBV18 to TRBJ1-1, with TRBD1 matching over 7 bases. With V trimmed by 3 bases and J by 5 bases, 6 bases remained unmatched. This CDR3 is 14 amino acids long. CDR1 is KGHSH and CDR2 is LQKENI in the germline V gene. The CDR3 reads CASSPGTETTEAFF. The DNA for the CDR3 is TGTGCCAGCTCACCTGGGACAGAGACTACTGAAGCTTTCTTT. Combining the CDR3 with reference TRBV18 and TRBJ1-1 gives the whole variable domain NAGVMQNPRHLVRRRGQEARLRCSPMKGHSHVYWYRQLPEEGLKFMVYLQKENIIDESGMPKERFSAEFPKEGPSILRIQQVVRGDSAAYFCASSPGTETTEAFFGQGTRLTVV.

The chain links TRBV29-1 to TRBJ1-1; unclear D gene. Germline V gene data show CDR1 as SQVTM and CDR2 as ANQGSEA. CDR3 size: 13 residues. The V and J ends lost 2 bases and 4 bases respectively, with 11 bases between them. The CDR3: CSVEKRMTTEAFF. CDR3 nucleotide sequence: TGCAGCGTTGAAAAGCGGATGACCACTGAAGCTTTCTTT.

The genes are TRBV27 and TRBJ1-1, with a tentative D call TRBD1 (5 bases). The CDR3 consists of 14 residues. Germline V gene lookup returns CDR1 MNHEY and CDR2 SMNVEV (reference sequence). The V and J ends lost 6 bases and 2 bases respectively, with 13 bases between them. CDR3 in DNA: TGTGCCAGCAGACCAGGAGGGACTAACACTGAAGCTTTCTTT. The encoded protein is CASRPGGTNTEAFF.

The rearrangement links TRBV7-9 to TRBJ1-6; D remains ambiguous. CDR1 and CDR2 from the germline V gene are SEHNR and FQNEAQ (reference sequence). The V and J ends lost 4 bases and 13 bases respectively, with 11 bases between them. The CDR3 sequence is 12 residues long. The CDR3 loop is CASSSGVGPLHF. CDR3 nucleotides: TGTGCCAGCAGCTCCGGGGTGGGGCCCCTCCACTTT. Full variable domain (missing parts from reference TRBV7-9 and TRBJ1-6): DTGVSQNPRHKITKRGQNVTFRCDPISEHNRLYWYRQTLGQGPEFLTYFQNEAQLEKSRLLSDRFSAERPKGSFSTLEIQRTEQGDSAMYLCASSSGVGPLHFGNGTRLTVT.

The rearrangement joins TRBV27 to TRBJ2-1; possibly TRBD1 for D (5 bases). CDR3 length: 15 residues. Germline V lookup: CDR1 MNHEY, CDR2 SMNVEV (reference sequence). Trimming pared 6 bases from V and 6 bases from J, leaving 18 bases between. CDR3 DNA: TGTGCCAGCAGCCCAAGGCCGGCAGGGATCAATGAGCAGTTCTTC. Translating gives CASSPRPAGINEQFF.

The chain's CDR3 is CASSDLAGASYEQYF. CDR3 coding DNA: TGCGCCAGCAGTGACCTAGCGGGGGCCTCCTACGAGCAGTACTTC. The genes are TRBV10-1 and TRBJ2-7; 10 nucleotides align to TRBD2. V dropped 3 bases and J dropped 0; count of bases not matched to a gene: 2. This CDR3 has 15 amino acids. Germline loops: CDR1 WNHNN, CDR2 SYGVQD (reference sequence).

The chain employs TRBV23-1 and TRBJ1-2; 8 bases are a match to TRBD1. TRBV23-1 is identified as an open reading frame with a role that is uncertain. V shed 0 bases and J 0 bases; nucleotides not matched to a gene: 6. The CDR3 runs 17 residues. Here the CDR3 reads CASSQSAAGQANYGYTF. CDR3 coding DNA: TGCGCCAGCAGTCAATCCGCGGCGGGACAGGCTAACTATGGCTACACCTTC.

The chain combines TRBV4-1 with TRBJ2-6, with a weak D call TRBD1 (5 bases). This CDR3 region has 21 residues. The germline V and J ends were trimmed by 4 bases and 0 bases, with 25 bases remaining between them. In germline, CDR1 is MGHRA, CDR2 YSYEKL. The CDR3 is CASSPWGRVPNLLSGANVLTF. DNA for the CDR3: TGCGCCAGCAGCCCATGGGGCAGGGTCCCGAACCTTCTCTCTGGGGCCAACGTCCTGACTTTC.

V gene TRBV5-1 combines with J gene TRBJ2-7, with D perhaps matching TRBD2 (6 bases). This CDR3 is 14 amino acids long. Germline CDR1 is SGHRS and CDR2 is YFSETQ. The V gene lost 5 bases and the J gene lost 0 bases, with 12 bases spanning the gap. CDR3 sequence (DNA): TGCGCCAGCAGTTTAGCGGCGAGCTCCTACGAGCAGTACTTC. Its translation: CASSLAASSYEQYF. The variable domain in full, completed from reference TRBV5-1 and TRBJ2-7, reads KAGVTQTPRYLIKTRGQQVTLSCSPISGHRSVSWYQQTPGQGLQFLFEYFSETQRNKGNFPGRFSGRQFSNSRSEMNVSTLELGDSALYLCASSLAASSYEQYFGPGTRLTVT.